The rows below give T cell receptor beta chains drawn from one sample of a study of cytomegalovirus exposure and HLA in healthy donors. Produced via immunoSEQ multiplex PCR; TCRdb's table is partial and in-frame only. Its table records 55,000 or so clones. Sequences were obtained from PBMCs. These receptor sequences come from a woman aged 45-65 years in good health and CMV-seropositive. CDR3s include the opening cysteine and the closing phenylalanine or tryptophan. D genes are given only for firm matches.

V gene: TRBV4-2; J gene: TRBJ2-7; D gene: NA; CDR3 DNA: TGTGCCAGCAGCCAAGAAGAGGGTGAACAGAACCCCTACGAGCAGTACTTC; CDR3 protein: CASSQEEGEQNPYEQYF
V gene: TRBV28; J gene: TRBJ1-2; D gene: NA; CDR3 DNA: TGTGCCAGCCAGGATAACTATGGCTACACCTTC; CDR3 protein: CASQDNYGYTF
V gene: TRBV19; J gene: TRBJ1-5; D gene: NA; CDR3 DNA: TGTGCCAGTAGTATAAGGACAGTAGATCAGCCCCAGCATTTT; CDR3 protein: CASSIRTVDQPQHF
V gene: TRBV7-6; J gene: TRBJ2-7; D gene: TRBD2; CDR3 DNA: TGTGCCAGCAGCTTAGCTCTAGCGGGATCCTACGAGCAGTACTTC; CDR3 protein: CASSLALAGSYEQYF
V gene: TRBV11-2; J gene: TRBJ2-7; D gene: TRBD2; CDR3 DNA: TGTGCCAGCAGCTTAATCTCGGGGGGAGGTCTCGCCTACGAGCAGTACTTC; CDR3 protein: CASSLISGGGLAYEQYF
V gene: TRBV30; J gene: TRBJ1-6; D gene: NA; CDR3 DNA: TGTGCCTGGAGTGTTGGGGGGGCCCCCTATAATTCACCCCTCCACTTT; CDR3 protein: CAWSVGGAPYNSPLHF
V gene: TRBV30; J gene: TRBJ1-1; D gene: NA; CDR3 DNA: TGTGCCTGGAGTAGCGCCCCGAACAGGCCTGAAGCTTTCTTT; CDR3 protein: CAWSSAPNRPEAFF
V gene: TRBV30; J gene: TRBJ1-2; D gene: TRBD1; CDR3 DNA: TGTGCCTGGAGTGTAGGGACAGGGGGCTATGGCTACACCTTC; CDR3 protein: CAWSVGTGGYGYTF
V gene: TRBV7-9; J gene: TRBJ2-4; D gene: NA; CDR3 DNA: TGTGCCAGCAGCTTAGCCGGGACCAAAAACATTCAGTACTTC; CDR3 protein: CASSLAGTKNIQYF
V gene: TRBV5-1; J gene: TRBJ2-2; D gene: TRBD1; CDR3 DNA: TGCGCCAGCAAGAAGGGGGCAGGGAACACCGGGGAGCTGTTTTTT; CDR3 protein: CASKKGAGNTGELFF
V gene: TRBV5-1; J gene: TRBJ2-3; D gene: NA; CDR3 DNA: TGCGCCAGCAGTTACCAGGGGAGCACAGATACGCAGTATTTT; CDR3 protein: CASSYQGSTDTQYF
V gene: TRBV6-6; J gene: TRBJ2-7; D gene: NA; CDR3 DNA: TGTGCCAGCAGTCCCCGGGAGAGCTACGAGCAGTACTTC; CDR3 protein: CASSPRESYEQYF
V gene: TRBV27; J gene: TRBJ2-7; D gene: TRBD2; CDR3 DNA: TGTGCCAGCCGGAGACTAGCGGGGGAGCGAAGCTCCTACGAGCAGTACTTC; CDR3 protein: CASRRLAGERSSYEQYF
V gene: TRBV18; J gene: TRBJ2-5; D gene: TRBD1; CDR3 DNA: TGTGCCAGCTCACCCCGACAGGGAGAGACCCAGTACTTC; CDR3 protein: CASSPRQGETQYF
V gene: TRBV30; J gene: TRBJ1-4; D gene: NA; CDR3 DNA: TGTGCCTGGAGTGCGAGTGAAAAACTGTTTTTT; CDR3 protein: CAWSASEKLFF
V gene: TRBV5-6; J gene: TRBJ2-1; D gene: NA; CDR3 DNA: TGTGCCAGCAGCTTTGGGCCAACGGGGGATGAGCAGTTCTTC; CDR3 protein: CASSFGPTGDEQFF
V gene: TRBV18; J gene: TRBJ1-5; D gene: TRBD1; CDR3 DNA: TGTGCCAGCTCACCGCCGGGACAGGGAAATCAGCCCCAGCATTTT; CDR3 protein: CASSPPGQGNQPQHF
V gene: TRBV29-1; J gene: TRBJ1-4; D gene: NA; CDR3 DNA: TGCAGCGTTGAGATCCAGCCGGGGGAAAAACTGTTTTTT; CDR3 protein: CSVEIQPGEKLFF
V gene: TRBV9; J gene: TRBJ2-3; D gene: TRBD2; CDR3 DNA: TGTGCCAGCAGCGCGACTAGCGCCGCAGATACGCAGTATTTT; CDR3 protein: CASSATSAADTQYF
V gene: TRBV29-1; J gene: TRBJ1-1; D gene: NA; CDR3 DNA: TGCAGCGTTTCTCAGGGGAGAGTGACTGAAGCTTTCTTT; CDR3 protein: CSVSQGRVTEAFF
V gene: TRBV30; J gene: TRBJ1-4; D gene: NA; CDR3 DNA: TGTGCCTGGAGCGGGGATCTGAGGGAAAAACTGTTTTTT; CDR3 protein: CAWSGDLREKLFF
V gene: TRBV6-5; J gene: TRBJ2-2; D gene: NA; CDR3 DNA: TGTGCCAGCAGTTACGAGTGGGGGGGCGCCGGGGAGCTGTTTTTT; CDR3 protein: CASSYEWGGAGELFF
V gene: TRBV27; J gene: TRBJ2-2; D gene: NA; CDR3 DNA: TGTGCCAGCAGGAGACAGCCCGGGGAGCTGTTTTTT; CDR3 protein: CASRRQPGELFF
V gene: TRBV5-1; J gene: TRBJ1-4; D gene: NA; CDR3 DNA: TGCGCCAGCAGCTTATCACCACAGCTTAATGAAAAACTGTTTTTT; CDR3 protein: CASSLSPQLNEKLFF
V gene: TRBV5-4; J gene: TRBJ1-2; D gene: TRBD1; CDR3 DNA: TGTGCCAGCAGCCCTGGGACAGGGCGTAGTAGACTAGTAGATGGCTACACCTTC; CDR3 protein: CASSPGTGRSRLVDGYTF
V gene: TRBV6-1; J gene: TRBJ2-1; D gene: NA; CDR3 DNA: TGTGCCAGCAGCGAGGAGGGACGGATGGGCCACCAGCAGTTCTTC; CDR3 protein: CASSEEGRMGHQQFF
V gene: TRBV28; J gene: TRBJ2-1; D gene: TRBD2; CDR3 DNA: TGTGCCAGCAGGGGCGGGACTAGCGGGAGTCGTGAGCAGTTCTTC; CDR3 protein: CASRGGTSGSREQFF